The clone carrying this TCR beta chain was found a few times. The data originate from a study of T-cell reconstitution after alpha-beta-depleted transplantation in children. Preparing the TCRbeta library involved the use of unique molecular identifiers. Each CDR3 protein is one row after TCRdb ran MiXCR on the PCR reads. The sample includes about 420,000 distinct CDR3 sequences, 11% of them seen just once. The clonotype originates from a human donor who donated a stem cell graft to a child with acute myeloid leukemia. The sample in question was PBMCs from the stem cell graft donor, obtained from the stem cell graft.

The CDR3 DNA follows: TGTGCCAGCAGCGTAGAGGTAGACGCGGGGGCCAACGTCCTGACTTTC. Protein sequence: CASSVEVDAGANVLTF. The gene calls are TRBV9 and TRBJ2-6; D is ambiguous. The CDR3 length is 16 residues. From germline, CDR1 is SGDLS and CDR2 YYNGEE. Between the trimmed V and J ends, which lost 0 bases and 4 bases, there was a span of 11 bases.